This T cell receptor beta chain was identified during a study of T cells in Graves' hyperthyroidism and ophthalmopathy. Study information: Prior to any treatment, at the point of initial diagnosis, peripheral blood was collected.

With V trimmed by 1 base and J by 3 bases, 2 bases remained unmatched. The CDR3 extends over 15 amino acids. Germline V lookup: CDR1 MDHEN, CDR2 SYDVKM. Diagnostic decisions used clinical symptoms, serum thyroxine and TRAb, thyroid ultrasound and orbital computed tomography. TCR beta CDR3 regions were amplified from RNA. When the TCR CDR3 underwent first-round RT-PCR, the HTBI primer set was used. TCRdb analysed the multiplex PCR reads with MiXCR anew, one entry per CDR3 protein. The sample gives fewer than 450,000 distinct CDR3 sequences, about 18% of which show up once; over 35% is in the top ten. This clonotype was seen ten or more times.

The TCR comes from a man between 18 and 35 years old with Graves' ophthalmopathy. Sequencing was carried out using blood. This chain links TRBV28 with TRBJ2-3; 9 bases are a match to TRBD2. In nucleotides, the CDR3 is TGTGCCAGCAGTTTATTAGCGGGGGATACAGATACGCAGTATTTT. It yields the protein CASSLLAGDTDTQYF. Complete variable domain (other parts from reference TRBV28 and TRBJ2-3): DVKVTQSSRYLVKRTGEKVFLECVQDMDHENMFWYRQDPGLGLRLIYFSYDVKMKEKGDIPEGYSVSREKKERFSLILESASTNQTSMYLCASSLLAGDTDTQYFGPGTRLTVL.